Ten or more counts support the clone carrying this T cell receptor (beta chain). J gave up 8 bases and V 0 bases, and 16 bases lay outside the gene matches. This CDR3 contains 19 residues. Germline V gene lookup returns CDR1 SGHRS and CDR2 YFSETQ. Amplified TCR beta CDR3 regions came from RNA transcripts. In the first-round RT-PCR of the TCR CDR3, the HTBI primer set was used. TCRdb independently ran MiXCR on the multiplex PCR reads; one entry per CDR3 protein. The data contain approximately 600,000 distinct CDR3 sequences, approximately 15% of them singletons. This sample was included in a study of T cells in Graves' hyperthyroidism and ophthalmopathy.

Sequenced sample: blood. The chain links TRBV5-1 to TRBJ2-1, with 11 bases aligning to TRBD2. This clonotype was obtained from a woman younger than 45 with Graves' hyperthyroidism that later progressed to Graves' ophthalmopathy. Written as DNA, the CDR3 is TGCGCCAGCAGCTTGGCAGCGCAGGAATTGACTAGCGGGGTAGATGAGCAGTTCTTC. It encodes CASSLAAQELTSGVDEQFF.